The table lists the clone carrying this T cell receptor beta chain with a count of one. These data belong to a study of blood T cell repertoires in COVID-19. Across the study: The United States, Italy and Spain were the sources of the acute and convalescent COVID-19 samples. T cells, B-cell-depleted T cells, or PBMCs provided the cDNA or gDNA that served as material.

The V gene's germline CDR1 is SGHRS and CDR2 YFSETQ. The CDR3 has 15 amino acids. Trimming took 3 bases from V and 3 from J, leaving 15 bases between them. Authors' analysis steps: The authors estimated nucleated cell counts from reference gene primer amplification. Produced via immunoSEQ multiplex PCR; TCRdb's table is partial and in-frame only. The V and J calls and clone size come from that table; D and trimming were worked out from the DNA. The sample includes 140,000 to 150,000 clones, approximately 88% of them seen just once. The chain recombines TRBV5-1 with TRBJ1-2; D not certain. Sequenced: peripheral blood. This clonotype was obtained from a man aged 55-75 years with active or convalescent COVID-19. This CDR3 is CASSWAGTSDYGYTF. CDR3 bases: TGCGCCAGCAGCTGGGCGGGAACAAGCGACTATGGCTACACCTTC.